These 27 T cell receptor beta chains were all obtained from the same sample, sequenced in a study of blood T cell repertoires in COVID-19. The table came from immunoSEQ multiplex PCR; TCRdb's copy has only in-frame clones and leaves some out. The table lists roughly 70,000 clones, roughly 80% of them singletons. Sequencing was carried out using peripheral blood. The receptor source for this set is a woman older than 75 with active or convalescent COVID-19.

The V gene is TRBV7-3, the J gene TRBJ1-2; the D gene is possibly TRBD1 (5 bases). The V gene lost 5 bases and the J gene lost 4 bases, with 17 bases spanning the gap. CDR3 length equals 15 residues. In germline, CDR1 is SGHTA, CDR2 FQGTGA. The CDR3 loop reads CASSKTGEPLYGYTF. DNA of the CDR3: TGTGCCAGCAGCAAAACAGGAGAACCACTCTATGGCTACACCTTC. Combining the CDR3 with reference TRBV7-3 and TRBJ1-2 gives the whole variable domain GAGVSQTPSNKVTEKGKYVELRCDPISGHTALYWYRQSLGQGPEFLIYFQGTGAADDSGLPNDRFFAVRPEGSVSTLKIQRTERGDSAVYLCASSKTGEPLYGYTFGSGTRLTVV.

The chain recombines TRBV11-2 with TRBJ2-5; 12 bases map to TRBD2. Germline loops: CDR1 SGHAT, CDR2 FQNNGV. J was trimmed by 4 bases and V by 4 bases; bases with no gene match: 7. The CDR3 has 16 amino acids. The CDR3 loop reads CASSSLAGGPTETQYF. The CDR3 DNA sequence: TGTGCCAGCAGCTCTCTAGCGGGGGGGCCGACAGAGACCCAGTACTTC.

This clone has only one observation. The V and J genes are TRBV3-1 (or the pseudogene TRBV3-2) and TRBJ1-5; the D is unclear. The CDR3 totals 14 residues. V lost 0 bases and J 11 bases, leaving 14 bases between the germline ends. Germline CDR1 and CDR2: LGHDT and YNNKEL (reference sequence). The CDR3 spells CASSQEATPLAQHF. The CDR3 bases are TGTGCCAGCAGCCAAGAAGCTACCCCACTTGCCCAGCATTTT.

The rearrangement links TRBV30 to TRBJ1-2; D remains unclear. CDR1 GTSNPN and CDR2 SVGIG come from the germline V gene (reference sequence). The length of the CDR3 is 13 residues. The V end lost 3 bases, the J end lost 7 bases, and 15 bases lay between the germline ends. This CDR3 reads CAWRAMGRGGYTF. CDR3 DNA sequence: TGTGCCTGGAGGGCTATGGGTCGGGGTGGCTACACCTTC. Full variable domain (remainder filled in from reference TRBV30 and TRBJ1-2): SQTIHQWPATLVQPVGSPLSLECTVEGTSNPNLYWYRQAAGRGLQLLFYSVGIGQISSEVPQNLSASRPQDRQFILSSKKLLLSDSGFYLCAWRAMGRGGYTFGSGTRLTVV.

The chain links TRBV7-9 to TRBJ1-1; 7 nucleotides match TRBD1. The germline gives CDR1 SEHNR, CDR2 FQNEAQ (reference sequence). CDR3 length: 16 residues. V shed 2 bases and J 6 bases; nucleotides not matched to a gene: 12. The CDR3 spells CASSLLQELTGPEAFF. The DNA for the CDR3 is TGTGCCAGCAGCTTATTGCAGGAATTGACAGGGCCTGAAGCTTTCTTT.

The gene calls are TRBV28 and TRBJ2-7, with 7 bases fitting TRBD2. This CDR3 contains 14 residues. Per germline, CDR1 MDHEN and CDR2 SYDVKM. Germline trimming cut 6 bases from V and 3 bases from J; bases unmatched to any gene: 8. The DNA for the CDR3 is TGTGCCAGCAGAATGAGAGCGGGAATCTACGAGCAGTACTTC. It yields the protein CASRMRAGIYEQYF.

The chain joins TRBV5-1 to TRBJ2-7; 12 nucleotides match TRBD1. The CDR3 is made up of 16 amino acids. CDR1 and CDR2 (germline): SGHRS, YFSETQ. The V gene end was trimmed by 2 bases and the J gene end by 6 bases; junction bases not matched to a gene: 9. The CDR3 sequence: CASSLKPGTGGAEQYF. The CDR3 coding sequence is TGCGCCAGCAGCTTAAAACCCGGGACAGGGGGCGCCGAGCAGTACTTC.

The rearrangement joins TRBV6-1 to TRBJ1-1, with TRBD1 identical over 7 bases. CDR3 length: 16 residues. CDR1 is MNHNS and CDR2 is SASEGT in the germline V gene. The junction had 18 bases not matched to a gene; V was cut back by 4 bases and J by 10 bases. The DNA of the CDR3 is TGTGCCAGCAGTGCCCTCCTGGGACAGAAGAAGGAGGGAGCTTTCTTT. Translated: CASSALLGQKKEGAFF.

This chain connects TRBV30 to TRBJ1-1; no clear D gene. V gave up 0 bases and J gave up 7 bases, with 9 bases separating them. There are 12 residues in the CDR3. Germline CDR1 reads GTSNPN; CDR2 reads SVGIG (reference sequence). DNA of the CDR3: TGTGCCTGGAGTGTACACGGGAATGAAGCTTTCTTT. As protein: CAWSVHGNEAFF.

The genes are TRBV5-6 and TRBJ2-4, with 7 nucleotides matching TRBD1. The CDR3 loop spans 15 amino acids. V lost 1 base and J lost 7; bases outside the gene matches: 8. Germline CDR1 reads SGHDT; CDR2 reads YYEEEE. CDR3 coding DNA: TGTGCCAGCAGCTTGTGGACAGGATCGTTGAACATTCAGTACTTC. Its protein is CASSLWTGSLNIQYF.

This sequence joins TRBV14 and TRBJ2-7; TRBD1 might be the D (8 bases). Germline V gene lookup returns CDR1 SGHDN and CDR2 FVKESK. V lost 4 bases to trimming and J lost 3 bases, with 19 bases between them. This CDR3 is built from 16 residues. CDR3 coding DNA: TGTGCCAGCAGCCTCGGTACAGGGGGGGGCATCTACGAGCAGTACTTC. This translates into CASSLGTGGGIYEQYF.

The chain joins TRBV18 to TRBJ2-1; TRBD2 aligns across 10 bases. The CDR3 length is 17 residues. Germline V lookup: CDR1 KGHSH, CDR2 LQKENI. V was clipped by 4 bases and J by 0 bases; unmatched bases: 6. The CDR3 sequence is CASSRLAGGSSYNEQFF. The CDR3, as DNA: TGTGCCAGCTCACGACTAGCGGGTGGAAGCTCCTACAATGAGCAGTTCTTC.

The chain joins TRBV18 to TRBJ2-7; 10 positions agree with TRBD2. There are 15 residues in the CDR3. The ends lost 0 bases at V and 4 bases at J; junction bases unmatched: 3. CDR1 and CDR2 (germline): KGHSH, LQKENI. The CDR3 DNA sequence: TGTGCCAGCTCACCACCCTTAGCGGGAGGTTACGAGCAGTACTTC. Protein product: CASSPPLAGGYEQYF.

V usage is TRBV7-2 and J usage is TRBJ2-7; 7 bases align to TRBD2. The CDR3 is 16 residues long. With V trimmed by 1 base and J by 2 bases, 8 bases remained unmatched. Per the germline V gene, CDR1 is SGHTA and CDR2 is FQGNSA. CDR3 sequence (DNA): TGTGCCAGCAGCTTAGTGTTGAATGCGGGGGCCTACGAGCAGTACTTC. Its translation is CASSLVLNAGAYEQYF.

V and J are TRBV2 and TRBJ2-1; the D is unclear. The germline V gene encodes CDR1 SNHLY and CDR2 FYNNEI. The CDR3 has 16 residues. V dropped 0 bases and J dropped 5 bases, with 14 bases sitting between them. CDR3 sequence (DNA): TGTGCCAGCAGTGAAGCGTCGTTCTGGGCTAACAATGAGCAGTTCTTC. Protein: CASSEASFWANNEQFF.

The rearrangement uses TRBV18 and TRBJ2-7, with D maybe TRBD1 (6 bases). The CDR3 runs to 13 residues. Germline V gene lookup returns CDR1 KGHSH and CDR2 LQKENI. V lost 4 bases and J lost 3, with 10 bases in between. In nucleotides, the CDR3 is TGTGCCAGCTCACTCCAACAGGGCTACGAGCAGTACTTC. It translates to CASSLQQGYEQYF.

This clone was seen a few times. This sequence joins TRBV6-5 and TRBJ1-4, with D hard to call. The V gene lost 4 bases and the J gene lost 4 bases, with 13 bases spanning the gap. Germline lookup yields CDR1 MNHEY and CDR2 SVGAGI. The CDR3 spans 15 residues. CDR3 nucleotides: TGTGCCAGCAGTTCTTCAGCGGCCGGTAATGAAAAACTGTTTTTT. Translation: CASSSSAAGNEKLFF.

The chain carries TRBV19 and TRBJ1-2, with a tentative D call TRBD1 (5 bases). The CDR3 totals 15 residues. In germline, CDR1 is LNHDA, CDR2 SQIVND (reference sequence). The ends were cut back, 4 bases at V and 0 bases at J, with 12 bases in the middle. In nucleotides, the CDR3 is TGTGCCAGTAGTACGACAGCATTACCTAACTATGGCTACACCTTC. It encodes CASSTTALPNYGYTF.

This sequence joins TRBV7-8 and TRBJ2-5, with 7 bases matching TRBD1. Per the germline V gene, CDR1 is SGHVS and CDR2 is FQNEAQ. With 5 bases clipped from V and 2 bases from J, the junction kept 14 bases outside the gene matches. The CDR3 totals 17 residues. CDR3: CASSQIRDSWTQETQYF. CDR3 DNA: TGTGCCAGCAGCCAGATCCGGGACAGCTGGACTCAAGAGACCCAGTACTTC.

The chain couples TRBV4-1 to TRBJ1-4; possibly TRBD1 for D (5 bases). The CDR3 has 12 amino acids. Germline loops: CDR1 MGHRA, CDR2 YSYEKL. Trimming removed 10 bases from V and 7 bases from J, with 13 bases in between. In DNA form, the CDR3 reads TGCGCCACTAGTCAGGGAGGTGAAAAACTGTTTTTT. This codes for CATSQGGEKLFF.

The J gene is TRBJ2-2, the V gene TRBV4-1; D is uncertain. V lost 1 base to trimming and J lost 3 bases, with 6 bases between them. Germline values: CDR1 MGHRA, CDR2 YSYEKL. The CDR3 runs 14 residues. As DNA, the CDR3 is TGCGCCAGCAGCCAAGTCCCGGACACCGGGGAGCTGTTTTTT. Its translation is CASSQVPDTGELFF.

There are a few counts of this clone. The V call is TRBV18, the J call TRBJ2-6, with a tentative D call TRBD1 (6 bases). The CDR3 has 19 amino acids. Trimming left V 4 bases short and J 0 bases short, with 19 bases between. Looked up from germline, CDR1 is KGHSH and CDR2 is LQKENI. The CDR3 sequence is CASSLNTGHLSSGANVLTF. CDR3 in DNA: TGTGCCAGCTCACTAAACACAGGGCACTTAAGCTCTGGGGCCAACGTCCTGACTTTC.

This chain uses TRBV7-8 with TRBJ1-5; 8 nucleotides line up with TRBD1. V gave up 5 bases and J gave up 3 bases; unmatched junction bases: 6. CDR1 is SGHVS and CDR2 is FQNEAQ in the germline V gene. There are 15 residues in the CDR3. CDR3 in DNA: TGTGCCAGCAGCGCTAGGACAGGGAACAATCAGCCCCAGCATTTT. Translating gives CASSARTGNNQPQHF.

As regards this clone: In the same sample, other DNA sequences code for this CDR3. The chain recombines TRBV6-5 with TRBJ1-6; TRBD1 might be the D (6 bases). This CDR3 has 13 amino acids. The germline V gene has CDR1 MNHEY and CDR2 SVGAGI. With 6 bases removed from V and 7 bases from J, the gap between germline ends came to 10 bases. The CDR3 reads CASRDRVNSPLHF. Here the CDR3 DNA reads TGTGCCAGCAGGGACAGAGTAAATTCACCCCTCCACTTT.

V gene TRBV11-3 combines with J gene TRBJ1-5; D gene uncertain. Germline V gene sequence: CDR1 SGHNT, CDR2 YENEEA. CDR3 length: 13 residues. Trimming cost V 1 base and J 6 bases, with 7 bases left between them. The CDR3 region is CASSLGRGQPQHF. CDR3 nucleotide sequence: TGTGCCAGCAGCTTAGGGCGGGGTCAGCCCCAGCATTTT.

The rearrangement links TRBV3-1 (or the pseudogene TRBV3-2) to TRBJ2-4, with D possibly TRBD2 on 5 matching bases. This CDR3 has 14 amino acids. V shed 1 base and J shed 5 bases, with 9 bases lying between them. Germline CDR1 and CDR2: LGHDT and YNNKEL (reference sequence). The CDR3 sequence is CASSQVGAENIQYF. The CDR3 DNA reads TGTGCCAGCAGCCAAGTAGGAGCGGAAAACATTCAGTACTTC.

The chain joins TRBV7-9 to TRBJ1-1; 7 bases are a match to TRBD1. The CDR3 extends over 14 amino acids. Germline V gene data show CDR1 as SEHNR and CDR2 as FQNEAQ (reference sequence). V shed 1 base and J 6 bases; nucleotides not matched to a gene: 5. The CDR3 DNA reads TGTGCCAGCAGCTTAGTACAGGGGATCTCTGAAGCTTTCTTT. Translating it yields CASSLVQGISEAFF.